The following is a T cell receptor beta chain sequence with its context. Its antigen is not known. The source of the sample is a study of cytomegalovirus exposure and HLA in healthy donors. Findings and caveats of the study: Investigators reported 150 to 200 TCR beta chains as tied to cytomegalovirus. Clonal expansion, a later analysis showed, was greater in HLA-associated TCR beta chains than in equally common others. In presence/absence analyses, roughly uniform sequencing depth across donors was assumed. Across HLA loci, a later analysis found differing TCR association rates, with DRB1 most and HLA-C fewest.

Primers included in the PCR were 60 Vbeta and 13 Jbeta primers. TCRdb's table, derived via immunoSEQ multiplex PCR, lists solely in-frame clones and lacks some. The data show more than 95,000 clones, 83% seen once. The CDR3 totals 15 residues. CDR1 is MDHEN and CDR2 is SYDVKM in the germline V gene. Trimming took off 5 bases at V and 5 bases at J, with 15 bases between the two ends. The origin of this receptor is a woman between 40 and 50 years old in good health and CMV-seropositive. The rearrangement uses TRBV28 and TRBJ1-4; maybe TRBD1 (6 bases). Sequenced: PBMCs. The CDR3 DNA reads as TGTGCCAGCAGTCACGACAGGCGTGCAAATGAAAAACTGTTTTTT. This gives the protein CASSHDRRANEKLFF.